These 24 T cell receptor beta chains share one sample of origin, sequenced in a study of blood T cell repertoires in COVID-19. Profiled with immunoSEQ multiplex PCR; TCRdb holds only in-frame clones, not every one. The data show about 82,000 clones, with around 81% seen just once and 15% to 20% held by the top ten. The sequenced sample was peripheral blood. The source is an older man with active or convalescent COVID-19.

The chain uses TRBV28 and TRBJ1-6, with TRBD1 matching over 7 bases. With V trimmed by 6 bases and J by 3 bases, 5 bases remained unmatched. The CDR3 covers 15 residues. Germline V gives CDR1 MDHEN, CDR2 SYDVKM. The CDR3 is CASRAGTVYNSPLHF. CDR3 DNA: TGTGCCAGCAGGGCCGGGACAGTCTATAATTCACCCCTCCACTTT.

The chain recombines TRBV19 with TRBJ2-1; 12 positions match TRBD2. Germline V gene sequence: CDR1 LNHDA, CDR2 SQIVND (reference sequence). CDR3 size: 13 residues. Trimming took 9 bases from V and 7 from J; bases not matched to a gene: 4. CDR3 nucleotides: TGTGCCAGCGTAGGACTAGCGGGAAATGAGCAGTTCTTC. It codes for CASVGLAGNEQFF.

V and J are TRBV2 and TRBJ1-4, with no clear D. Germline V gives CDR1 SNHLY, CDR2 FYNNEI. This CDR3 region has 12 residues. The V gene lost 5 bases and the J gene lost 8 bases, with 9 bases spanning the gap. The CDR3 spells CASSPPEEKLFF. CDR3 DNA: TGTGCCAGCAGTCCACCTGAGGAAAAACTGTTTTTT.

The rearrangement joins TRBV11-2 to TRBJ2-2, with 11 bases identical to TRBD1. Germline-derived CDR1 and CDR2 are SGHAT and FQNNGV. V lost 5 bases, J lost 0 bases, and 5 bases stayed unmatched. This CDR3 region has 17 residues. In DNA form, the CDR3 reads TGTGCCAGCAGCCAAGGACAGGGGGCCTCGAACACCGGGGAGCTGTTTTTT. Its translation is CASSQGQGASNTGELFF. Variable domain in full (rest from reference TRBV11-2 and TRBJ2-2): EAGVAQSPRYKIIEKRQSVAFWCNPISGHATLYWYQQILGQGPKLLIQFQNNGVVDDSQLPKDRFSAERLKGVDSTLKIQPAKLEDSAVYLCASSQGQGASNTGELFFGEGSRLTVL.

CDR3 sequence reads: CSVSWDRGDEKLFF. The CDR3 DNA is TGCAGCGTTTCCTGGGACAGGGGTGATGAAAAACTGTTTTTT. V usage is TRBV29-1 and J usage is TRBJ1-4; 10 bases are shared with TRBD1. V lost 5 bases to trimming and J lost 6 bases; unmatched junction nucleotides: 6. Germline V gene data show CDR1 as SQVTM and CDR2 as ANQGSEA. CDR3 length: 14 residues.

The V and J genes are TRBV20-1 and TRBJ2-3; 8 bases match TRBD2. The germline V gene has CDR1 DFQATT and CDR2 SNEGSKA (reference sequence). With V trimmed by 3 bases and J by 5 bases, 7 bases remained unmatched. CDR3 length: 14 amino acids. Written as DNA, the CDR3 is TGCAGTGCTAGTCGAGCGGGAGAGGGAGATACGCAGTATTTT. Amino acids: CSASRAGEGDTQYF.

This rearrangement joins TRBV7-9 to TRBJ1-5; no clear D. The CDR3 length is 13 residues. V gave up 0 bases and J gave up 4 bases, with 4 bases separating them. Germline lookup yields CDR1 SEHNR and CDR2 FQNEAQ (reference sequence). CDR3 sequence (DNA): TGTGCCAGCAGCTTAGCTACTAATCAGCCCCAGCATTTT. Translation gives CASSLATNQPQHF.

The J gene is TRBJ2-1, the V gene TRBV5-1, with D possibly being TRBD2 (6 bases). Trimming took off 3 bases at V and 4 bases at J, with 14 bases between the two ends. The CDR3 sequence is 15 residues long. Germline V CDR1 and CDR2: SGHRS, YFSETQ. CDR3 sequence (DNA): TGCGCCAGCAGCTCCCGCGGCGGAGGGTACAATGAGCAGTTCTTC. Protein sequence: CASSSRGGGYNEQFF. Looking up the rest from reference TRBV5-1 and TRBJ2-1 gives the full variable domain: KAGVTQTPRYLIKTRGQQVTLSCSPISGHRSVSWYQQTPGQGLQFLFEYFSETQRNKGNFPGRFSGRQFSNSRSEMNVSTLELGDSALYLCASSSRGGGYNEQFFGPGTRLTVL.

The chain uses TRBV13 and TRBJ2-3; no clear D gene. CDR1 PRHDT and CDR2 FYEKMQ come from the germline V gene (reference sequence). The CDR3 consists of 14 residues. The V end lost 1 base, the J end lost 2 bases, and 7 bases lay between the germline ends. As DNA, the CDR3 is TGTGCCAGCAGCTTAGCTTTAATCACAGATACGCAGTATTTT. Translating gives CASSLALITDTQYF.

The chain employs TRBV5-1 and TRBJ1-1, with TRBD1 identical over 8 bases. The trim removed 7 bases at V and 1 base at J, leaving 6 bases unmatched. This CDR3 contains 14 residues. CDR1 and CDR2 (germline): SGHRS, YFSETQ. The DNA of the CDR3 is TGCGCCAGCGGACCACAGGGGGGGAACACTGAAGCTTTCTTT. Translating gives CASGPQGGNTEAFF. The full variable domain, in which reference TRBV5-1 and TRBJ1-1 provide the parts outside the CDR3, is KAGVTQTPRYLIKTRGQQVTLSCSPISGHRSVSWYQQTPGQGLQFLFEYFSETQRNKGNFPGRFSGRQFSNSRSEMNVSTLELGDSALYLCASGPQGGNTEAFFGQGTRLTVV.

The chain recombines TRBV9 with TRBJ2-5; TRBD2 is a possible D gene (6 bases). CDR3 length: 15 amino acids. V lost 4 bases and J 5 bases, leaving 18 bases between the germline ends. Germline V CDR1 and CDR2: SGDLS, YYNGEE. The CDR3 sequence: CASSPPRHSGETQYF. CDR3 bases: TGTGCCAGCAGCCCCCCCCGTCACAGCGGGGAGACCCAGTACTTC.

The chain combines TRBV6-1 with TRBJ2-7, with 9 bases lining up with TRBD2. This CDR3 is built from 16 residues. J lost 2 bases, V lost 1 base, and 6 bases had no gene match. The germline V gene has CDR1 MNHNS and CDR2 SASEGT. The CDR3 is CASSEGLAGAAYEQYV. The CDR3 DNA is TGTGCCAGCAGTGAAGGATTAGCGGGAGCGGCCTACGAGCAGTACGTC.

This clone was counted only a few times. This chain joins TRBV9 and TRBJ2-2; D is possibly TRBD2 (5 bases). Trimming pared 5 bases from V and 3 bases from J, leaving 11 bases between. Germline loops: CDR1 SGDLS, CDR2 YYNGEE. The CDR3 consists of 14 residues. The CDR3 loop is CASRGSYDTGELFF. The DNA for the CDR3 is TGTGCCAGCAGGGGGAGTTATGACACCGGGGAGCTGTTTTTT.

The chain combines TRBV5-1 with TRBJ1-3; possible D gene TRBD1, 6 bases. This CDR3 region has 16 residues. Germline values: CDR1 SGHRS, CDR2 YFSETQ. V lost 4 bases and J 3 bases, leaving 17 bases between the germline ends. The chain's CDR3 is CASSLGQRVLGNTIYF. The CDR3 nucleotides are TGCGCCAGCAGCCTTGGACAGAGGGTTCTTGGAAACACCATATATTTT.

This chain joins TRBV11-3 and TRBJ2-1; 9 bases line up with TRBD1. The CDR3 has 14 amino acids. Germline V lookup: CDR1 SGHNT, CDR2 YENEEA. Germline trimming cut 5 bases from V and 7 bases from J; bases unmatched to any gene: 6. The DNA for the CDR3 is TGTGCCAGCAGCCCGGGACAGGGATGGAATGAGCAGTTCTTC. Translation gives CASSPGQGWNEQFF.

The rearrangement links TRBV4-1 to TRBJ1-2; 8 bases fit TRBD1. This CDR3 contains 15 residues. In germline, CDR1 is MGHRA, CDR2 YSYEKL. V lost 3 bases to trimming and J lost 8 bases; unmatched junction nucleotides: 11. The CDR3 here is CASSQDGQGARGYTF. The CDR3 coding sequence is TGCGCCAGCAGCCAGGACGGCCAGGGGGCGCGCGGCTACACCTTC.

V gene TRBV27 combines with J gene TRBJ2-7, with TRBD2 matching 7 bases. Trimming removed 2 bases from V and 2 bases from J; junction bases left unmatched: 6. This CDR3 contains 15 residues. From germline, CDR1 is MNHEY and CDR2 SMNVEV (reference sequence). This CDR3 is CASSLRSGGPYEQYV. Here the CDR3 DNA reads TGTGCCAGCAGTTTAAGATCGGGGGGACCCTACGAGCAGTACGTC.

The rearrangement joins TRBV4-1 to TRBJ2-5, with 7 bases fitting TRBD1. Germline trimming cut 0 bases from V and 1 base from J; bases unmatched to any gene: 8. The CDR3 consists of 17 residues. Germline V lookup: CDR1 MGHRA, CDR2 YSYEKL. The CDR3 spells CASSQERGRGLQETQYF. The CDR3 coding sequence is TGCGCCAGCAGCCAAGAAAGGGGAAGGGGGCTCCAAGAGACCCAGTACTTC.

This clone is a singleton in its sample. The genes are TRBV25-1 and TRBJ1-1; a weak D match, TRBD1 (6 bases). V dropped 5 bases and J dropped 6 bases, with 16 bases sitting between them. The CDR3 extends over 14 amino acids. Germline CDR1 reads MGHDK; CDR2 reads SYGVNS. The CDR3, as DNA: TGTGCCAGCAGTAGATCAGGGAGGGGGTCTGAAGCTTTCTTT. Its translation: CASSRSGRGSEAFF.

The V gene is TRBV7-2, the J gene TRBJ2-5; D gene ambiguous. CDR3 length: 14 amino acids. V was pared by 2 bases and J by 2 bases, with 9 bases between. Germline CDR1 is SGHTA and CDR2 is FQGNSA. Here the CDR3 DNA reads TGTGCCAGCAGCTTACTGCGGAATCAAGAGACCCAGTACTTC. Amino acids: CASSLLRNQETQYF.

The chain is built from TRBV2 and TRBJ2-5; D might be TRBD2 (7 bases). Trimming took 11 bases from V and 4 from J, leaving 17 bases between them. Germline lookup yields CDR1 SNHLY and CDR2 FYNNEI. The CDR3 length is 13 residues. CDR3 DNA sequence: TGTGCCGAGGGGGGGGGCGCAGGAGAGACCCAGTACTTC. This sequence encodes CAEGGGAGETQYF.

The chain has TRBV28 and TRBJ1-5; TRBD1 matches at 7 bases. The CDR3 has 16 residues. After removal of 3 bases from V and 7 bases from J, the junction contained 12 bases not matched to a gene. Per the germline V gene, CDR1 is MDHEN and CDR2 is SYDVKM. The CDR3 is CASSLLLRQGAQPQHF. In DNA, the CDR3 is TGTGCCAGCAGTTTGCTCCTTCGACAGGGAGCCCAGCCCCAGCATTTT. The full variable domain, completed using reference TRBV28 and TRBJ1-5, is DVKVTQSSRYLVKRTGEKVFLECVQDMDHENMFWYRQDPGLGLRLIYFSYDVKMKEKGDIPEGYSVSREKKERFSLILESASTNQTSMYLCASSLLLRQGAQPQHFGDGTRLSIL.

The chain uses TRBV30 and TRBJ1-3, with D possibly being TRBD1 (5 bases). V gave up 0 bases and J gave up 4 bases, with 16 bases separating them. The CDR3 is 16 amino acids. Germline V gene lookup returns CDR1 GTSNPN and CDR2 SVGIG (reference sequence). The chain's CDR3 is CAWSVAGGVPGNTIYF. As DNA, the CDR3 is TGTGCCTGGAGTGTTGCGGGGGGGGTTCCAGGAAACACCATATATTTT.

As concerns this clone: The sample carries other DNA sequences with the same CDR3. The CDR3: CASSAGTANYGYTF. CDR3 nucleotides: TGCGCCAGCAGCGCCGGGACAGCAAACTATGGCTACACCTTC. This rearrangement joins TRBV5-1 to TRBJ1-2, with 7 positions matching TRBD1. With V trimmed by 4 bases and J by 2 bases, 5 bases remained unmatched. CDR1 and CDR2 from the germline V gene are SGHRS and YFSETQ. The CDR3 spans 14 residues.